What follows are 4 T cell receptor beta chains derived from one specimen sequenced in a study of blood T cells in healthy people across ages. The use of a sample-barcoded 5' primer and a J-beta primer mix characterized a second PCR of about 7 to 12 cycles. TCRdb called the 5' RACE reads again in MiXCR, with one record for every CDR3 protein. The data contain 650,000 to 900,000 distinct CDR3 sequences, around two thirds of them singletons. Sequenced input: blood. The origin of the receptors is a man aged 25-45 years in good health.

This clonotype was seen only a few times. As DNA, the CDR3 is TGTGCCAGCAGCAAAACTGGACAGGGGATCTTCTCCTACGAGCAGTACTTC. Translated, it gives CASSKTGQGIFSYEQYF. This chain uses TRBV21-1 with TRBJ2-7; the table assigns TRBD1, which was not confirmed against the DNA. TRBV21-1 is recorded as a pseudogene. This CDR3 spans 17 amino acids.

The genes are TRBV6-1 and TRBJ1-4; 7 nucleotides match TRBD1. This CDR3 region has 15 residues. Germline V gives CDR1 MNHNS, CDR2 SASEGT. Trimming took 6 bases from V and 4 from J; bases not matched to a gene: 8. The CDR3 bases are TGTGCCAGCAGCGTAGTGGGACAGCTTAATGAAAAACTGTTTTTT. This translates into CASSVVGQLNEKLFF.

The chain links TRBV6-5 to TRBJ2-1, with TRBD2 matching 8 bases. This CDR3 is built from 16 residues. CDR1 MNHEY and CDR2 SVGAGI come from the germline V gene. Trimming removed 1 base from V and 5 bases from J; junction bases left unmatched: 7. This chain's CDR3 is CASSYWGGGPDNEQFF. The CDR3 DNA sequence: TGTGCCAGCAGTTACTGGGGCGGGGGGCCGGACAATGAGCAGTTCTTC.

The rearrangement links TRBV7-2 to TRBJ2-7; D is uncertain. Germline loops: CDR1 SGHTA, CDR2 FQGNSA. V lost 1 base and J lost 3, with 7 bases in between. This CDR3 contains 13 residues. CDR3 in amino acids: CASSLVSLYEQYF. The CDR3, as DNA: TGTGCCAGCAGCTTAGTGTCCCTCTACGAGCAGTACTTC.